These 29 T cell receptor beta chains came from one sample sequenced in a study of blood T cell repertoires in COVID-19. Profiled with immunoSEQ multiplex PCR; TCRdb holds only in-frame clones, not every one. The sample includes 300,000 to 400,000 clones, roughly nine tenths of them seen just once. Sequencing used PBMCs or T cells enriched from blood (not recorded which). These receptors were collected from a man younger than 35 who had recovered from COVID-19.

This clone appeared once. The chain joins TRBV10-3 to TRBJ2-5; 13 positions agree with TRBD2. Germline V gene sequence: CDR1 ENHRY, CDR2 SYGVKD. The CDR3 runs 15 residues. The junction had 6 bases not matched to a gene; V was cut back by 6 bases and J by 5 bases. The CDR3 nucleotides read TGTGCCATCAGCCGGACTAGCGGGAGCTCGGAGACCCAGTACTTC. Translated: CAISRTSGSSETQYF.

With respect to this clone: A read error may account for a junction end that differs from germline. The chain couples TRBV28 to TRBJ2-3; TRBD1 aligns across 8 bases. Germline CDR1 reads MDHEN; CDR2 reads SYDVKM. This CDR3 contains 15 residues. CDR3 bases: TGTGCCAGCACTTTAGGACAGGGCCCCACAGATACGCAGTATTTT. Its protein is CASTLGQGPTDTQYF.

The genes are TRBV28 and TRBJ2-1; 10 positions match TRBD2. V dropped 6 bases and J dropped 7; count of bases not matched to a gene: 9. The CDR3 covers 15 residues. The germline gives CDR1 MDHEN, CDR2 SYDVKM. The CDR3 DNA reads TGTGCCAGCAGGAGCGGGAGGGCCCTCTCAAATGAGCAGTTCTTC. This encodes CASRSGRALSNEQFF.

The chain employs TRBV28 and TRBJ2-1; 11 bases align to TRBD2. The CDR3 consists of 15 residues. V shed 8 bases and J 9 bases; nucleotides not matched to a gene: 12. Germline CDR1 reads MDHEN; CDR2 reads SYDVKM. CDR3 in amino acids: CASLPGASGRIEQFF. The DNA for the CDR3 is TGTGCCAGCTTACCTGGGGCTAGCGGGAGGATTGAGCAGTTCTTC.

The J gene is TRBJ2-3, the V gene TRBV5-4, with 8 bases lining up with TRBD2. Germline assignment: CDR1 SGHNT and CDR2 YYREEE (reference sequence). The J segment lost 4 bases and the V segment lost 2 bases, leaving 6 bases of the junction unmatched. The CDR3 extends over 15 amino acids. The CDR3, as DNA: TGTGCCAGCAGCTTAGCGGGAGATTACGCAGATACGCAGTATTTT. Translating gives CASSLAGDYADTQYF.

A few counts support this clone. The CDR3 is CASSLGTGSNQPQHF. The DNA for the CDR3 is TGTGCCAGCAGCTTAGGGACAGGCAGCAATCAGCCCCAGCATTTT. This rearrangement joins TRBV7-4 to TRBJ1-5; 7 bases agree with TRBD1. There are 15 residues in the CDR3. With 1 base clipped from V and 1 base from J, the junction kept 1 base outside the gene matches. Germline V gene data show CDR1 as SGHVT and CDR2 as SQSDAQ.

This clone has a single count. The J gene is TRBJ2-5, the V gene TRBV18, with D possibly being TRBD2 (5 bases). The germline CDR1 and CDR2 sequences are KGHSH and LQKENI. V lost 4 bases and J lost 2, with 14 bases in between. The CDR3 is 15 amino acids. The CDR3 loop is CASSHDGKYQETQYF. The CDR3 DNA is TGTGCCAGCTCACATGACGGGAAATATCAAGAGACCCAGTACTTC.

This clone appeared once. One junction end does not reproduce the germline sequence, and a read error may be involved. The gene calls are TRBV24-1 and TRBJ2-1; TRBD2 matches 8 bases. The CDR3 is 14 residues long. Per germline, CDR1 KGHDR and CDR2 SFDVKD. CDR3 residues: CATSDFGGRYEKFF. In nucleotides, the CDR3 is TGTGCCACCAGTGATTTTGGCGGGAGGTATGAGAAGTTCTTC.

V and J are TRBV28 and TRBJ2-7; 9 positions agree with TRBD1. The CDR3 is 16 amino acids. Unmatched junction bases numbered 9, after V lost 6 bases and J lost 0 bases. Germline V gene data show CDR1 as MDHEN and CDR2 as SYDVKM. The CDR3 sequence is CASSSPTTGGSYEQYF. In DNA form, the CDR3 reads TGTGCCAGCAGCTCCCCCACGACAGGGGGCTCCTACGAGCAGTACTTC. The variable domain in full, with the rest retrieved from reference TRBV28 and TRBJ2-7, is DVKVTQSSRYLVKRTGEKVFLECVQDMDHENMFWYRQDPGLGLRLIYFSYDVKMKEKGDIPEGYSVSREKKERFSLILESASTNQTSMYLCASSSPTTGGSYEQYFGPGTRLTVT.

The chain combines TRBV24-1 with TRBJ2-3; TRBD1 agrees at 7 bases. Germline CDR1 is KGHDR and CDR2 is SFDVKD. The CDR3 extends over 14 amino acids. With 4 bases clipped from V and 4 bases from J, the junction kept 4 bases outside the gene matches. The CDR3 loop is CATSDPTGADTQYF. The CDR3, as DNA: TGTGCCACCAGTGACCCTACAGGGGCAGATACGCAGTATTTT.

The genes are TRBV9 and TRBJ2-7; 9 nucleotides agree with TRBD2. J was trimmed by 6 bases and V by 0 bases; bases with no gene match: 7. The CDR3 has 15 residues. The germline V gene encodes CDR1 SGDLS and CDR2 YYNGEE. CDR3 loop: CASSVGRIAGAEQYF. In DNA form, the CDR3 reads TGTGCCAGCAGCGTAGGGAGAATAGCGGGAGCCGAGCAGTACTTC.

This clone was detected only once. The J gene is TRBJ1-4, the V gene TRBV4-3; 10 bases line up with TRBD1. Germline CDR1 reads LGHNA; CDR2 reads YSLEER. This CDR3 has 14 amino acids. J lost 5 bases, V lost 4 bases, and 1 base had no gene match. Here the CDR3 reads CASSLDRGNEKLFF. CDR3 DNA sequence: TGCGCCAGCAGCCTGGACAGGGGGAATGAAAAACTGTTTTTT.

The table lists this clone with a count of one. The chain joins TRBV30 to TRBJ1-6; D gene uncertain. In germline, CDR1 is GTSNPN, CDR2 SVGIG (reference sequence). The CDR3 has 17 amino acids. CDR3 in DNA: TGTGGGTTTCCATCCGCGAGATTAAGCTCCTATAATTCACCCCTCCACTTT. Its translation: CGFPSARLSSYNSPLHF.

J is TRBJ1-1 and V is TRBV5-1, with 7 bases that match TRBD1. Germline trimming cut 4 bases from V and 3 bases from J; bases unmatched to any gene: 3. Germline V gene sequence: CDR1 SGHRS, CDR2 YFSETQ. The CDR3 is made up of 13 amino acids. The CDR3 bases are TGCGCCAGCAGCCCGACAGGGCACACTGAAGCTTTCTTT. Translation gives CASSPTGHTEAFF.

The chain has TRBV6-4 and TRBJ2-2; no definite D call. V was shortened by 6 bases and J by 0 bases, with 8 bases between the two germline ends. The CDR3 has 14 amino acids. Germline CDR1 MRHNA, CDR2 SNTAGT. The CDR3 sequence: CASRTLSNTGELFF. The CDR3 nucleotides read TGTGCCAGCAGGACACTTTCGAACACCGGGGAGCTGTTTTTT.

The CDR3, as DNA: TGCGCCAGCGCGGTATCTACTGGGGCCAACGTCCTGACTTTC. Its translation is CASAVSTGANVLTF. V and J are TRBV5-1 and TRBJ2-6; no clear D gene. Trimming took off 7 bases at V and 2 bases at J, with 10 bases between the two ends. CDR1 is SGHRS and CDR2 is YFSETQ in the germline V gene. This CDR3 has 14 residues. Looking up the rest from reference TRBV5-1 and TRBJ2-6 gives the full variable domain: KAGVTQTPRYLIKTRGQQVTLSCSPISGHRSVSWYQQTPGQGLQFLFEYFSETQRNKGNFPGRFSGRQFSNSRSEMNVSTLELGDSALYLCASAVSTGANVLTFGAGSRLTVL.

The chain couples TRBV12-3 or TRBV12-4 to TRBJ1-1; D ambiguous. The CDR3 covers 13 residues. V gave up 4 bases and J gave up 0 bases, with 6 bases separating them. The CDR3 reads CASSSTVNTEAFF. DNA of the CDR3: TGTGCCAGCAGTTCCACAGTGAACACTGAAGCTTTCTTT.

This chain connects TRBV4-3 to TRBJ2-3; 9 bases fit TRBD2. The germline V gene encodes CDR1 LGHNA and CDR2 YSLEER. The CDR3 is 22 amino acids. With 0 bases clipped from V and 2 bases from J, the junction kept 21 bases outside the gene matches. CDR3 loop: CASSQDLGLVSGREGTTDTQYF. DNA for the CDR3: TGCGCCAGCAGCCAAGATTTAGGGTTAGTTAGCGGGAGAGAGGGGACCACAGATACGCAGTATTTT.

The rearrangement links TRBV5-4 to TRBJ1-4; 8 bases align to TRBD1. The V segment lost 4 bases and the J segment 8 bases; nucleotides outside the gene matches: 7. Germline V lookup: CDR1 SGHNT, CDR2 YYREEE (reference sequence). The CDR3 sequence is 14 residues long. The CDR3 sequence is CASSPGTGDEKLFF. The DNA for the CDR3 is TGTGCCAGCAGCCCAGGGACAGGAGACGAAAAACTGTTTTTT. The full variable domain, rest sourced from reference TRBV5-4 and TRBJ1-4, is ETGVTQSPTHLIKTRGQQVTLRCSSQSGHNTVSWYQQALGQGPQFIFQYYREEENGRGNFPPRFSGLQFPNYSSELNVNALELDDSALYLCASSPGTGDEKLFFGSGTQLSVL.

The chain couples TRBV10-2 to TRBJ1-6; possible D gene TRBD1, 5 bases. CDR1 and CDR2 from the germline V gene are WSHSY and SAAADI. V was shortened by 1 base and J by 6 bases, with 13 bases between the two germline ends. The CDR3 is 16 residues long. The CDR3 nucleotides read TGCGCCAGCAGTGAGTACGGGGGTACGAGTAATTCACCCCTCCACTTT. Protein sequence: CASSEYGGTSNSPLHF.

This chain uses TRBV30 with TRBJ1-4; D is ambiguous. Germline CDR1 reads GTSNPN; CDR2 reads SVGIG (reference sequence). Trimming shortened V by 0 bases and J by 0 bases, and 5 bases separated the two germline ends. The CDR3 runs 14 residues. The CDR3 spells CAWSVAATNEKLFF. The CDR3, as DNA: TGTGCCTGGAGTGTAGCTGCAACTAATGAAAAACTGTTTTTT.

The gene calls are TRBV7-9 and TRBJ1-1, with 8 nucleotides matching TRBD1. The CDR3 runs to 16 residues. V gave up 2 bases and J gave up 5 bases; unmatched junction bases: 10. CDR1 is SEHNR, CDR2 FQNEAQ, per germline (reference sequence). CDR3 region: CASSLPPGGLRTEAFF. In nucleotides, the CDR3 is TGTGCCAGCAGCTTACCCCCAGGGGGCTTACGTACTGAAGCTTTCTTT.

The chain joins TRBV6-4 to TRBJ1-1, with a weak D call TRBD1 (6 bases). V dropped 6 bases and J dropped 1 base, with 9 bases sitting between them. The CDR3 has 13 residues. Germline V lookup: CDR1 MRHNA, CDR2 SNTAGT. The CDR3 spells CASSLRGNTEAFF. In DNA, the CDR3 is TGTGCCAGCAGCCTCAGGGGGAACACTGAAGCTTTCTTT.

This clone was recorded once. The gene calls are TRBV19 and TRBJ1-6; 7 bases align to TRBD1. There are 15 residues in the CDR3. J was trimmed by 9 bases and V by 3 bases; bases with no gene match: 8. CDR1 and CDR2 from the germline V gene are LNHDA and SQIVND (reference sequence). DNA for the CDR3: TGTGCCAGTAGTATTTCCGACAGGGCAGGTTCACCCCTCCACTTT. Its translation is CASSISDRAGSPLHF. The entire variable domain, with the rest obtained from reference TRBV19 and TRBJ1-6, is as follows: DGGITQSPKYLFRKEGQNVTLSCEQNLNHDAMYWYRQDPGQGLRLIYYSQIVNDFQKGDIAEGYSVSREKKESFPLTVTSAQKNPTAFYLCASSISDRAGSPLHFGNGTRLTVT.

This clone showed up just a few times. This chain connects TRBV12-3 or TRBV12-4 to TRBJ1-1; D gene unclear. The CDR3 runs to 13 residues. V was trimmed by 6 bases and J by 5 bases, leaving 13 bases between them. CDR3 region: CASRLTGRTEAFF. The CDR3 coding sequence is TGTGCCAGCAGGCTGACTGGAAGGACTGAAGCTTTCTTT.

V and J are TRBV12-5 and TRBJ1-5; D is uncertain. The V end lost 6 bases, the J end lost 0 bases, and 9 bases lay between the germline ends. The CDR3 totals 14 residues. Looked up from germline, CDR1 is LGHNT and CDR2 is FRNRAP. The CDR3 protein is CASGPPSSNQPQHF. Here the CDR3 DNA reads TGTGCTAGTGGCCCCCCATCTAGCAATCAGCCCCAGCATTTT.

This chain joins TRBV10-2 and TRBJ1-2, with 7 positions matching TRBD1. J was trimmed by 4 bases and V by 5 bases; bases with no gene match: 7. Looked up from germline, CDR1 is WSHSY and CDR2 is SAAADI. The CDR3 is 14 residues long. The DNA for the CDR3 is TGCGCCAGCAGTAACAGGGGTATGGTCTATGGCTACACCTTC. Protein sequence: CASSNRGMVYGYTF.

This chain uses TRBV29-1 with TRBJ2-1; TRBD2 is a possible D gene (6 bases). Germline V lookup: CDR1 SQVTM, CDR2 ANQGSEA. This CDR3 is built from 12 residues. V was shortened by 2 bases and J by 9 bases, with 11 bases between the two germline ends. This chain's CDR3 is CSVERYGGEQFF. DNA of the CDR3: TGCAGCGTTGAAAGGTACGGGGGTGAGCAGTTCTTC.

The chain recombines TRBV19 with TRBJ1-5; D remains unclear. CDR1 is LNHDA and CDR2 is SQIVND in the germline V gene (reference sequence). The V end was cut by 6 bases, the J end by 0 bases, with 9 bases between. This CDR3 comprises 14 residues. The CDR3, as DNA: TGTGCCAGTAGGGGAGATTATAGCAATCAGCCCCAGCATTTT. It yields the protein CASRGDYSNQPQHF.